This T cell receptor beta chain was identified in a study of T cell responses to AZD1222 COVID-19 vaccine. The CDR3 contains 14 residues. Germline V gives CDR1 LNHNV, CDR2 YYDKDF (reference sequence). V was cut by 1 base and J by 9 bases, with 13 bases left in between. Libraries were prepared by immunoSEQ multiplex PCR; TCRdb keeps only in-frame clonotypes and omits some of them. The data contain roughly 100,000 clones, 89% of them seen just once; the ten biggest clones take up about 40%. Sequencing was performed on peripheral blood, taken 28 days after the second AZD1222 dose. The V gene is TRBV15, the J gene TRBJ2-1, with D possibly TRBD1 on 5 matching bases. The clonotype comes from an adult who received the AZD1222 COVID-19 vaccine. CDR3 protein: CATSRARVEVEQFF. CDR3 in DNA: TGTGCCACCAGCAGAGCCAGGGTTGAGGTTGAGCAGTTCTTC.